The 27 T cell receptor beta chains presented below share a single source sample, sequenced in a study of T cell repertoires in cytomegalovirus infection. TCRdb independently ran MiXCR on the reads; one entry per CDR3 protein. The data show under 850,000 distinct CDR3 sequences, 35% to 40% seen once. The specimen was PBMCs. The receptors here all came from a human donor in good health (CMV status not recorded). Some clones in this sample may be carry-over from other donors' samples.

V and J are TRBV7-6 and TRBJ2-3, with D perhaps being TRBD1 or TRBD2 (7 bases each). The CDR3 is made up of 15 amino acids. Germline V gene lookup returns CDR1 SGHVS and CDR2 FNYEAQ. The V gene lost 5 bases and the J gene lost 5 bases, with 17 bases spanning the gap. The CDR3 sequence: CASSRQGGIRDTQYF. For the CDR3, the DNA is TGTGCCAGCAGCCGACAGGGAGGGATAAGAGATACGCAGTATTTT.

CDR3 DNA sequence: TGCAGTGGATCCGGGACAGTCGGCAATCAGCCCCAGCATTTT. Translating gives CSGSGTVGNQPQHF. This chain connects TRBV20-1 to TRBJ1-5; 7 bases align to TRBD1. CDR1 and CDR2 from the germline V gene are DFQATT and SNEGSKA (reference sequence). The CDR3 totals 14 residues. Trimming took 7 bases from V and 2 from J; bases not matched to a gene: 8.

This clonotype was recorded once. This could be a read error, since a much larger clone is one nucleotide away. As DNA, the CDR3 is TGTGCCAGCAGGAATTCCCCCGGGAGTGCCCCAGATACGCAGTATTTT. Protein product: CASRNSPGSAPDTQYF. V gene TRBV7-9 combines with J gene TRBJ2-3, with D possibly matching TRBD2 (6 bases). V was trimmed by 6 bases and J by 4 bases, leaving 20 bases between them. This CDR3 is 16 amino acids long. The germline CDR1 and CDR2 sequences are SEHNR and FQNEAQ (reference sequence).

This rearrangement joins TRBV2 to TRBJ1-5, with 11 bases identical to TRBD1. Germline CDR1 reads SNHLY; CDR2 reads FYNNEI. V gave up 2 bases and J gave up 6 bases; unmatched junction bases: 9. The CDR3 runs 17 residues. The CDR3 DNA sequence: TGTGCCAGCAGTGAATTCCGGACAGGGGGCGCGGGTCAGCCCCAGCATTTT. It is translated as CASSEFRTGGAGQPQHF.

This chain connects TRBV20-1 to TRBJ1-3; no firm D call. Germline V gives CDR1 DFQATT, CDR2 SNEGSKA (reference sequence). CDR3 length equals 13 residues. V was clipped by 3 bases and J by 0 bases, with 6 bases between them. The CDR3 DNA sequence: TGCAGTGCTAGGGAACACTCTGGAAACACCATATATTTT. This gives the protein CSAREHSGNTIYF.

The rearrangement joins TRBV5-6 to TRBJ2-7; D may be TRBD1 (6 bases). Germline V gene lookup returns CDR1 SGHDT and CDR2 YYEEEE. With 4 bases removed from V and 3 bases from J, the gap between germline ends came to 11 bases. This CDR3 spans 13 amino acids. CDR3 sequence (DNA): TGTGCCAGCAGCCGGGACACCCTCTACGAGCAGTACTTC. Translation gives CASSRDTLYEQYF.

The chain combines TRBV20-1 with TRBJ2-3; no clear D gene. Germline V gene lookup returns CDR1 DFQATT and CDR2 SNEGSKA (reference sequence). The CDR3 length is 13 residues. V lost 1 base, J lost 1 base, and 6 bases lay in between. DNA for the CDR3: TGCAGTGCTAGAGGACCAGGCACAGATACGCAGTATTTT. Amino acids: CSARGPGTDTQYF.

J is TRBJ2-6 and V is TRBV7-9, with 9 bases lining up with TRBD1. The CDR3 spans 16 residues. CDR1 and CDR2 (germline): SEHNR, FQNEAQ (reference sequence). Trimming at V came to 6 bases and at J to 2 bases, leaving 5 bases not matched to a gene. The CDR3 reads CASRRQGVAGANVLTF. Here the CDR3 DNA reads TGTGCCAGCAGGCGACAGGGGGTTGCTGGGGCCAACGTCCTGACTTTC.

This clonotype occurred a few times. The V gene is TRBV28, the J gene TRBJ2-7; 11 nucleotides agree with TRBD1. Germline V lookup: CDR1 MDHEN, CDR2 SYDVKM. The ends lost 2 bases at V and 6 bases at J; junction bases unmatched: 6. This CDR3 contains 15 residues. CDR3 loop: CASSLGGQGESEQYF. The CDR3 nucleotides read TGTGCCAGCAGTTTAGGGGGACAGGGGGAAAGCGAGCAGTACTTC.

This clonotype turned up a few times. The rearrangement uses TRBV2 and TRBJ1-1; 8 nucleotides agree with TRBD1. V trimming: 5 bases; J trimming: 0 bases; junction bases outside the gene matches: 5. The length of the CDR3 is 15 residues. Germline V gene sequence: CDR1 SNHLY, CDR2 FYNNEI. CDR3 amino acids: CASSHRQGMNTEAFF. For the CDR3, the DNA is TGTGCCAGCAGTCACCGACAGGGGATGAACACTGAAGCTTTCTTT.

This clonotype was counted a few times. One end of the junction varies from germline; a read error may be responsible. The V and J genes are TRBV12-3 or TRBV12-4 and TRBJ2-5; 9 bases map to TRBD2. This CDR3 spans 14 amino acids. The CDR3 nucleotides are TGTGCCAGCAGTGTAGCGGGGGCCGGGCGGACCCAGTACTTC. This gives the protein CASSVAGAGRTQYF.

The sample holds a few counts of this clonotype. The gene calls are TRBV7-2 and TRBJ1-6; TRBD1 matches 8 bases. Germline CDR1 is SGHTA and CDR2 is FQGNSA. With 1 base clipped from V and 11 bases from J, the junction kept 7 bases outside the gene matches. CDR3 size: 15 residues. CDR3 coding DNA: TGTGCCAGCAGCTTAGACCAGGGGGCTGTGCCACCCCTCCACTTT. Its protein product is CASSLDQGAVPPLHF.

This chain connects TRBV7-6 to TRBJ2-5, with TRBD2 matching over 7 bases. The CDR3 length is 14 residues. J was trimmed by 7 bases and V by 4 bases; bases with no gene match: 9. Germline-derived CDR1 and CDR2 are SGHVS and FNYEAQ. CDR3 sequence reads: CASSWAAASGTQYF. In nucleotides, the CDR3 is TGTGCCAGCAGCTGGGCAGCCGCTAGCGGGACCCAGTACTTC.

The rearrangement links TRBV28 to TRBJ2-3, with 9 bases fitting TRBD2. The CDR3 totals 15 residues. The junction had 4 bases not matched to a gene; V was cut back by 4 bases and J by 2 bases. CDR1 is MDHEN, CDR2 SYDVKM, per germline. The CDR3 DNA reads as TGTGCCAGCAGTTCGACTAGCGGATACACAGATACGCAGTATTTT. This sequence encodes CASSSTSGYTDTQYF.

The table lists this clonotype with a few counts. The V gene is TRBV12-3 or TRBV12-4, the J gene TRBJ2-7, with a tentative D call TRBD1 (6 bases). V was trimmed by 3 bases and J by 1 base, leaving 10 bases between them. The CDR3 is made up of 14 amino acids. CDR3 DNA: TGTGCCAGCAGTTTTCGGGACATGTCCTACGAGCAGTACTTC. It translates to CASSFRDMSYEQYF.

This clonotype was seen ten or more times. The V and J genes are TRBV7-2 and TRBJ2-1; 7 bases are shared with TRBD1. V shed 1 base, J shed 5 bases, and the junction held 11 bases outside the gene matches. Germline assignment: CDR1 SGHTA and CDR2 FQGNSA. This CDR3 spans 17 amino acids. Written as DNA, the CDR3 is TGTGCCAGCAGCTTAGGCTTGAGGGACAGCGAAGACAATGAGCAGTTCTTC. This sequence encodes CASSLGLRDSEDNEQFF.

The chain uses TRBV12-3 or TRBV12-4 and TRBJ1-2, with D possibly being TRBD1 (6 bases). This CDR3 spans 17 amino acids. V was shortened by 3 bases and J by 4 bases, with 21 bases between the two germline ends. The CDR3 loop is CASSFGGGGGDGYGYTF. Here the CDR3 DNA reads TGTGCCAGCAGTTTCGGAGGGGGGGGGGGCGACGGCTATGGCTACACCTTC.

This clonotype showed up just a few times. The chain combines TRBV5-4 with TRBJ2-7, with 9 positions matching TRBD1. Trimming cost V 4 bases and J 6 bases; bases outside gene matches: 2. Looked up from germline, CDR1 is SGHNT and CDR2 is YYREEE (reference sequence). The CDR3 is 12 residues long. The CDR3 bases are TGTGCCAGCAGCAAGGACAGGGGCGAGCAGTACTTC. Encoded protein: CASSKDRGEQYF.

This clonotype was observed a handful of times. The chain combines TRBV24-1 with TRBJ2-5; D is perhaps TRBD2 (6 bases). V was shortened by 3 bases and J by 2 bases, with 15 bases between the two germline ends. Germline CDR1 is KGHDR and CDR2 is SFDVKD. The CDR3 is 16 residues long. Here the CDR3 DNA reads TGTGCCACCAGTGATGGAGGGCTTGGATGGCAAGAGACCCAGTACTTC. Its protein is CATSDGGLGWQETQYF.

The chain links TRBV27 to TRBJ1-4; TRBD1 matches at 7 bases. CDR3 length: 14 residues. V was clipped by 4 bases and J by 6 bases; unmatched bases: 5. The germline V gene encodes CDR1 MNHEY and CDR2 SMNVEV (reference sequence). The CDR3 sequence: CASSSQGLDEKLFF. In DNA form, the CDR3 reads TGTGCCAGCAGTTCACAGGGGCTGGATGAAAAACTGTTTTTT.

This rearrangement joins TRBV28 to TRBJ1-2, with TRBD1 matching over 8 bases. The germline gives CDR1 MDHEN, CDR2 SYDVKM. The CDR3 runs to 14 residues. V was pared by 5 bases and J by 4 bases, with 6 bases of the junction left unmatched. For the CDR3, the DNA is TGTGCCAGCAGTCAGACAGGGACAGGCTATGGCTACACCTTC. Its protein is CASSQTGTGYGYTF.

The chain has TRBV10-3 and TRBJ1-2, with D possibly matching TRBD1 (5 bases). The CDR3 is 15 residues long. Germline V CDR1 and CDR2: ENHRY, SYGVKD. The ends were cut back, 6 bases at V and 7 bases at J, with 21 bases in the middle. CDR3 sequence reads: CAIRLGTAQKSGYTF. DNA of the CDR3: TGTGCCATCAGGCTCGGGACCGCCCAAAAGAGTGGCTACACCTTC.

The V and J genes are TRBV7-4 and TRBJ2-1, with 9 bases fitting TRBD2. CDR1 and CDR2 from the germline V gene are SGHVT and SQSDAQ. The length of the CDR3 is 15 residues. Losses at the gene ends were 6 bases for V and 9 bases for J; bases not matched to a gene: 12. CDR3 coding DNA: TGTGCCAGCAGAACTAGCGGGCGATGGGGGAGTGAGCAGTTCTTC. This translates into CASRTSGRWGSEQFF.

This clonotype was detected only once. This rearrangement joins TRBV6-5 to TRBJ2-7, with D possibly matching TRBD2 (6 bases). The CDR3 runs to 16 residues. Trimming left V 2 bases short and J 3 bases short, with 17 bases between. The germline gives CDR1 MNHEY, CDR2 SVGAGI. This CDR3 is CASSYAYGTPSYEQYF. Here the CDR3 DNA reads TGTGCCAGCAGTTACGCGTACGGGACTCCAAGCTACGAGCAGTACTTC.

V and J are TRBV28 and TRBJ1-1; D not resolved. Trimming removed 6 bases at V and 0 bases at J, with 14 bases between. Germline-derived CDR1 and CDR2 are MDHEN and SYDVKM. There are 15 residues in the CDR3. CDR3 protein: CASSHVGVMNTEAFF. CDR3 in DNA: TGTGCCAGCAGCCACGTTGGGGTCATGAACACTGAAGCTTTCTTT.

The chain is built from TRBV4-1 and TRBJ2-1, with a tentative D call TRBD2 (6 bases). Germline CDR1 is MGHRA and CDR2 is YSYEKL. The CDR3 runs to 15 residues. V gave up 4 bases and J gave up 1 base, with 11 bases separating them. The CDR3 here is CASSRAGTSYNEQFF. The CDR3 DNA sequence: TGCGCCAGCAGCCGCGCGGGGACGTCCTACAATGAGCAGTTCTTC.

A remark on this clonotype: Compared with germline, one end of the junction differs, possibly owing to a read error. V and J are TRBV5-1 and TRBJ1-5, with a possible D match to TRBD1 (5 bases). Looked up from germline, CDR1 is SGHRS and CDR2 is YFSETQ. The CDR3 is 18 residues long. DNA for the CDR3: TGCGCCAGCAGCTTGGGGACGGAGGGGTTTACAAGCAATCAGCCCAAGCATTTT. Protein product: CASSLGTEGFTSNQPKHF.